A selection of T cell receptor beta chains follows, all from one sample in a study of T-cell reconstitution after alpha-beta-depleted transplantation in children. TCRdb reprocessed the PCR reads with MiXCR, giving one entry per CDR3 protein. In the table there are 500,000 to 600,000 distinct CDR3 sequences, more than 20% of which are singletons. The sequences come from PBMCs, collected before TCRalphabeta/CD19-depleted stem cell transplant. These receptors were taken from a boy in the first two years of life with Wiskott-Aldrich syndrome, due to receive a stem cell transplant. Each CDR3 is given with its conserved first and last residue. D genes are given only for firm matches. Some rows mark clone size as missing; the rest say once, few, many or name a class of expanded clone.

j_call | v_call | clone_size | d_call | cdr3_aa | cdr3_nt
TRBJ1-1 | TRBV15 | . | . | CATSRDIMNTEAFF | TGTGCCACCAGCAGAGACATTATGAACACTGAAGCTTTCTTT
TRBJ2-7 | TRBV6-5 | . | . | CASSNSEGSYEQYF | TGTGCCAGCAGTAACTCCGAAGGGTCCTACGAGCAGTACTTC
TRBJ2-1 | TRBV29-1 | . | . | CSARLRRLDTSSYNEQFF | TGCAGCGCCCGGCTCAGGCGCCTTGATACGAGCTCCTACAATGAGCAGTTCTTC
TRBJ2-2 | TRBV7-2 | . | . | CASSPSGGRVFNGELFF | TGTGCCAGCAGCCCATCGGGGGGCAGGGTGTTTAACGGGGAGCTGTTTTTT
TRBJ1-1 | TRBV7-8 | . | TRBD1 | CASRTDRGNTEAFF | TGTGCCAGCAGGACGGACAGGGGAAACACTGAAGCTTTCTTT
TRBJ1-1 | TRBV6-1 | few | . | CASRGTDGMNTEAFF | TGTGCCAGCAGGGGAACCGACGGGATGAACACTGAAGCTTTCTTT
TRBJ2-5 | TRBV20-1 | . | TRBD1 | CSANRGMMETQYF | TGCAGTGCTAACAGGGGGATGATGGAGACCCAGTACTTC
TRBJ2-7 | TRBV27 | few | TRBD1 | CASSLSRGDRGSYEQYF | TGTGCCAGCAGTTTATCGAGAGGGGACAGGGGATCCTACGAGCAGTACTTC
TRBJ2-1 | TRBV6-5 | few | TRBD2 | CASSYSGLADEQFF | TGTGCCAGCAGTTACTCGGGACTAGCGGATGAGCAGTTCTTC
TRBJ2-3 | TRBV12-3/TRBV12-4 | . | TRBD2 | CASRPTSGSTNTQYF | TGTGCCAGCAGACCGACTAGCGGGAGTACTAATACGCAGTATTTT
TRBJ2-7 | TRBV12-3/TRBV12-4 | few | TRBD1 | CASREQGVGEQYF | TGTGCCAGCAGGGAACAGGGGGTGGGGGAGCAGTACTTC
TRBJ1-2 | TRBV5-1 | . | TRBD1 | CASSLADGRGRYYGYTF | TGCGCCAGCAGCTTGGCCGATGGCAGGGGGCGATACTATGGCTACACCTTC
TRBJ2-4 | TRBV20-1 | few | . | CSVLGGNIQYF | TGCAGTGTATTGGGCGGGAACATTCAGTACTTC
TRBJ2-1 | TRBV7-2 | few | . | CASSLAGVEDEQFF | TGTGCCAGCAGCTTAGCGGGAGTAGAAGATGAGCAGTTCTTC
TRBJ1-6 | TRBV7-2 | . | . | CASSLEVVYNSPLHF | TGTGCCAGCAGCTTAGAGGTCGTCTATAATTCACCCCTCCACTTT
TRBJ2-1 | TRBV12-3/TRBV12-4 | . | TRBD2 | CAVSGTSGMRNEQFF | TGTGCAGTTTCCGGGACTAGCGGGATGAGAAATGAGCAGTTCTTC
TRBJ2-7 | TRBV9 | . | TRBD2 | CASSVGGSHGGEQYF | TGTGCCAGCAGCGTAGGCGGGAGTCATGGCGGCGAGCAGTACTTC
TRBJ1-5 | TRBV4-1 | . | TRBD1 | CASSQKPGQEHSNQPQHF | TGCGCCAGCAGCCAGAAACCGGGACAGGAGCATAGCAATCAGCCCCAGCATTTT
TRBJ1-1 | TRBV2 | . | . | CASETYMNTEAFF | TGTGCCAGCGAGACATACATGAACACTGAAGCTTTCTTT
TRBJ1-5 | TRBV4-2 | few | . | CASSQEGDLHQPQHF | TGTGCCAGCAGCCAAGAGGGGGACCTCCATCAGCCCCAGCATTTT
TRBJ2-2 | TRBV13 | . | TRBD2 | CASSLLAGDPYTGELFF | TGTGCCAGCAGCTTACTAGCGGGAGATCCCTACACCGGGGAGCTGTTTTTT
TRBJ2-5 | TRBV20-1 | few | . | CSGAVQETQYF | TGCAGTGGAGCGGTACAAGAGACCCAGTACTTC
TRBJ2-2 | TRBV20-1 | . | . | CSALTGGATGELFF | TGCAGTGCTCTCACTGGCGGGGCCACCGGGGAGCTGTTTTTT
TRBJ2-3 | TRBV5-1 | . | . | CASSSSQGGGLAIPDTQYF | TGCGCCAGCAGCAGCTCGCAGGGCGGCGGGCTGGCTATCCCAGATACGCAGTATTTT
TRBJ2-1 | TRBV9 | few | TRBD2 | CASSPLAGEYNEQFF | TGTGCCAGCAGCCCGCTAGCGGGAGAGTACAATGAGCAGTTCTTC
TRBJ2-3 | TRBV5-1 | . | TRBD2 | CASKETSGHTDTQYF | TGCGCCAGTAAGGAGACTAGCGGGCACACAGATACGCAGTATTTT
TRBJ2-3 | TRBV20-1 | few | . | CSARWDPTDTQYF | TGCAGTGCTAGGTGGGACCCCACAGATACGCAGTATTTT
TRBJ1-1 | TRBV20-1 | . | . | CSVPRPEAFF | TGCAGTGTGCCACGGCCTGAAGCTTTCTTT
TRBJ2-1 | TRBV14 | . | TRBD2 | CARTGLGLAGVIIYNEQFF | TGTGCCAGGACCGGTCTAGGACTAGCGGGAGTTATAATATACAATGAGCAGTTCTTC
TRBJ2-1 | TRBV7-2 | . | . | CASSLGPQGAQWEQFF | TGTGCCAGCAGCTTAGGTCCTCAAGGGGCTCAATGGGAGCAGTTCTTC
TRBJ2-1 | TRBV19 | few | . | CASSDIRGDEQFF | TGTGCCAGTAGCGATATACGAGGCGATGAGCAGTTCTTC
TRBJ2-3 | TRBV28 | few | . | CASRSVSDTQYF | TGTGCCAGCAGGTCGGTCTCTGATACGCAGTATTTT
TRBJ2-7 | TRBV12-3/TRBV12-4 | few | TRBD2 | CASSLRGLAGGNEQYF | TGTGCCAGCAGTTTAAGGGGACTAGCGGGAGGCAACGAGCAGTACTTC
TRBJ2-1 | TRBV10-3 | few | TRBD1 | CAITGTGSSYNEQFF | TGTGCCATCACCGGGACAGGGAGCTCCTACAATGAGCAGTTCTTC
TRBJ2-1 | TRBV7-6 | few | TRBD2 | CASTGLAGGYEQFF | TGTGCCAGCACCGGACTAGCGGGAGGCTATGAGCAGTTCTTC
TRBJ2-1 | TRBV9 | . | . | CASSVAGSRHNEQFF | TGTGCCAGCAGCGTAGCTGGCTCCAGACACAATGAGCAGTTCTTC
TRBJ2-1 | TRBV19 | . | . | CASSIGTMGYNEQFF | TGTGCCAGTAGTATAGGTACAATGGGGTACAATGAGCAGTTCTTC
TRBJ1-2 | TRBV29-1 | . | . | CSVDPAGGYTF | TGCAGCGTTGATCCAGCAGGGGGCTACACCTTC
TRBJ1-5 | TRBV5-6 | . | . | CASSFFRGVEPQHF | TGTGCCAGCAGCTTTTTTAGGGGCGTGGAGCCCCAGCATTTT
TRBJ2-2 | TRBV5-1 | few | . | CASNDPNTGELFF | TGCGCCAGCAACGATCCTAACACCGGGGAGCTGTTTTTT
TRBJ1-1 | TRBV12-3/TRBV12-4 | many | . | CASRDRPNTEAFF | TGTGCCAGCAGGGACAGACCAAACACTGAAGCTTTCTTT
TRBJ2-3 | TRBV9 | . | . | CASSVEPGSKADTQYF | TGTGCCAGCAGCGTAGAACCCGGGAGTAAGGCGGATACGCAGTATTTT
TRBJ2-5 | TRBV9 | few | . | CASSVATEAQETQYF | TGTGCCAGCAGCGTAGCTACGGAAGCCCAAGAGACCCAGTACTTC
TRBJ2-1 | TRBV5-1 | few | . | CASSLGSGEISYNEQFF | TGCGCCAGCAGCTTGGGATCAGGGGAAATCTCCTACAATGAGCAGTTCTTC
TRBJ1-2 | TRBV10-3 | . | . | CAISVDIRSYGYTF | TGTGCCATCAGTGTTGACATAAGGAGCTATGGCTACACCTTC
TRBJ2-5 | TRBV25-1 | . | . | CASSEDMVKETQYF | TGTGCCAGCAGTGAAGACATGGTGAAGGAGACCCAGTACTTC
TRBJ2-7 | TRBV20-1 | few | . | CSATQGRSYEQYF | TGCAGTGCCACCCAGGGGAGATCGTACGAGCAGTACTTC
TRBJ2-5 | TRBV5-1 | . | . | CASSLEGIEETQYF | TGCGCCAGCAGCCTGGAGGGGATCGAAGAGACCCAGTACTTC
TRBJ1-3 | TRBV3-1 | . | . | CASSQDVSRANTIYF | TGTGCCAGCAGCCAAGATGTGTCCAGGGCGAACACCATATATTTT
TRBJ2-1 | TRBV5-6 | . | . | CASFISGPKNEQFF | TGTGCCAGCTTCATTTCGGGACCCAAGAATGAGCAGTTCTTC
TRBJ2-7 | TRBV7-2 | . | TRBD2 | CASRSGLAGDEQYF | TGTGCCAGCAGATCGGGACTAGCGGGAGACGAGCAGTACTTC
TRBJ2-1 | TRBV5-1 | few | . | CASSLRAGSGNEQFF | TGCGCCAGCAGCTTAAGGGCAGGGTCGGGCAATGAGCAGTTCTTC
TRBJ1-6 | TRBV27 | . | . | CASSLGGAYNSPLHF | TGTGCCAGCAGTTTGGGGGGAGCCTATAATTCACCCCTCCACTTT
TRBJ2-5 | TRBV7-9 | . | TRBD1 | CASSGGQGAQETQYF | TGTGCCAGCAGCGGGGGACAGGGAGCACAAGAGACCCAGTACTTC
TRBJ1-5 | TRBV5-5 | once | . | CASSRRNYQPQHF | TGTGCCAGCAGCCGACGGAATTATCAGCCCCAGCATTTT
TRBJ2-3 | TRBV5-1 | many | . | CASSLVLATDTQYF | TGCGCCAGCAGCTTGGTTCTAGCAACAGATACGCAGTATTTT
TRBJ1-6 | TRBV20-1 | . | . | CSARDLGRGIYNSPLHF | TGCAGTGCTAGGGATCTGGGCAGGGGAATATATAATTCACCCCTCCACTTT
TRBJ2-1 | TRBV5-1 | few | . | CASSRGPHNEQFF | TGCGCCAGCAGCCGAGGACCCCACAATGAGCAGTTCTTC
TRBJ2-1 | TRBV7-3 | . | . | CASSGDPLSSYNEQFF | TGTGCCAGCAGCGGCGATCCACTAAGCTCCTACAATGAGCAGTTCTTC